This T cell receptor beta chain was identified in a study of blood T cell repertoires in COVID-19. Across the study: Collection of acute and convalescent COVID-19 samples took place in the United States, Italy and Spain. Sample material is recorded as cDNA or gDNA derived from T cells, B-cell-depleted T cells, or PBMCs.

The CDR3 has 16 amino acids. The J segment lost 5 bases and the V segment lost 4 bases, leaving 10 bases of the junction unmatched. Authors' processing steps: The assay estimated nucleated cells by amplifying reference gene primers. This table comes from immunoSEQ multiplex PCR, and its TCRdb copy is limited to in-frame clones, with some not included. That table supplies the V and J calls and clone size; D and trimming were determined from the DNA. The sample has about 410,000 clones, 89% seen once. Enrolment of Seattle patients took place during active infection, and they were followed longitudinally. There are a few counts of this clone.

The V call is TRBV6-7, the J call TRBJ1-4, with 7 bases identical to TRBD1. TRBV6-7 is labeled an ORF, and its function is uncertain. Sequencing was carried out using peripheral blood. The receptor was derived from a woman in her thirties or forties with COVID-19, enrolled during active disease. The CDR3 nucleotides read TGTGCCAGCAGTTCCCTTCGACAGGGTTGCAATGAAAAACTGTTTTTT. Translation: CASSSLRQGCNEKLFF.